A single sample gave rise to the 23 T cell receptor beta chains below, sequenced in a study of cytomegalovirus exposure and HLA in healthy donors. The PCR made use of 60 Vbeta and 13 Jbeta primers. Assay used: immunoSEQ multiplex PCR; TCRdb lists only in-frame clones, some missing. The sample includes roughly 150,000 clones, roughly three quarters seen only once; the top ten take around 7%. Sequenced sample: PBMCs. The receptors derive from a woman aged 40 to 50 in good health and CMV-seropositive.

CDR3 DNA: TGTGCCAGCAGCCCGATAACGGGGGGCTACACCTTC. This codes for CASSPITGGYTF. The chain links TRBV27 to TRBJ1-2, with unresolved D. Per the germline V gene, CDR1 is MNHEY and CDR2 is SMNVEV (reference sequence). This CDR3 has 12 amino acids. V gave up 6 bases and J gave up 8 bases, with 13 bases separating them.

This clone was seen just once. The V gene is TRBV25-1, the J gene TRBJ2-5; 9 bases match TRBD2. The DNA end favors TRBJ2-7, so the J call may be wrong. CDR1 is MGHDK, CDR2 SYGVNS, per germline. The CDR3 is made up of 15 amino acids. The CDR3 bases are TGTGCCAGCAGCCCCACAGCGGGGGGCCCCTACGAGCAGTACTTC. Amino acid sequence: CASSPTAGGPYEQYF.

In its sample, this clone was seen a few times. Sequence at one end of the junction differs from germline and may be a read error. Different DNA sequences within this sample yield the same CDR3. The chain uses TRBV7-3 and TRBJ1-6; D uncertain. CDR3 length: 13 residues. Per the germline V gene, CDR1 is SGHTA and CDR2 is FQGTGA. The CDR3 spells CASSSLAGSTLHF. The CDR3 coding sequence is TGTGCCAGCAGCTCCCTGGCTGGTTCAACCCTCCACTTT.

In DNA, the CDR3 is TGTGCCAGCAGCACCGAGACTAGTACATACAATGAGCAGTTCTTC. Its protein is CASSTETSTYNEQFF. The chain has TRBV7-3 and TRBJ2-1, with D perhaps matching TRBD2 (6 bases). The CDR3 sequence is 15 residues long. Germline CDR1 reads SGHTA; CDR2 reads FQGTGA. Trimming stripped 5 bases from V and 4 bases from J, with 15 bases between. The entire variable domain, with the rest obtained from reference TRBV7-3 and TRBJ2-1, is as follows: GAGVSQTPSNKVTEKGKYVELRCDPISGHTALYWYRQSLGQGPEFLIYFQGTGAADDSGLPNDRFFAVRPEGSVSTLKIQRTERGDSAVYLCASSTETSTYNEQFFGPGTRLTVL.

This clone has more than one count but fewer than ten. The chain recombines TRBV7-9 with TRBJ1-1; D is undetermined. There are 13 residues in the CDR3. Trimming removed 3 bases from V and 1 base from J, with 6 bases in between. Looked up from germline, CDR1 is SEHNR and CDR2 is FQNEAQ (reference sequence). This CDR3 reads CASSFAGNTEAFF. The CDR3 DNA follows: TGTGCCAGCAGCTTCGCGGGGAACACTGAAGCTTTCTTT.

The CDR3 sequence is CASSTRTDQPQHF. Here the CDR3 DNA reads TGTGCCAGTAGTACGAGGACAGATCAGCCCCAGCATTTT. This chain connects TRBV19 to TRBJ1-5; possible D gene TRBD1, 6 bases. V was shortened by 4 bases and J by 5 bases, with 9 bases between the two germline ends. CDR3 length: 13 residues. Germline V CDR1 and CDR2: LNHDA, SQIVND (reference sequence). Together with reference TRBV19 and TRBJ1-5, the CDR3 gives the full variable domain: DGGITQSPKYLFRKEGQNVTLSCEQNLNHDAMYWYRQDPGQGLRLIYYSQIVNDFQKGDIAEGYSVSREKKESFPLTVTSAQKNPTAFYLCASSTRTDQPQHFGDGTRLSIL.

The rearrangement joins TRBV5-4 to TRBJ2-5, with D perhaps TRBD1 (7 bases). The J call is doubtful: the DNA matches TRBJ2-7 better. Germline assignment: CDR1 SGHNT and CDR2 YYREEE (reference sequence). This CDR3 has 14 amino acids. CDR3 sequence reads: CASSRGTDKYEQYF. In DNA form, the CDR3 reads TGTGCCAGCAGCCGCGGGACAGATAAATACGAGCAGTACTTC.

The chain has TRBV11-3 and TRBJ1-5, with 8 bases fitting TRBD1. The V gene's germline CDR1 is SGHNT and CDR2 YENEEA. The CDR3 is 16 residues long. Trimming removed 1 base from V and 4 bases from J; junction bases left unmatched: 6. Here the CDR3 reads CASSLGDRGLNQPQHF. The DNA of the CDR3 is TGTGCCAGCAGCTTAGGTGACAGGGGTTTGAATCAGCCCCAGCATTTT.

The chain is built from TRBV2 and TRBJ2-3; D not certain. The V end was cut by 2 bases, the J end by 2 bases, with 11 bases between. This CDR3 comprises 15 residues. CDR1 is SNHLY, CDR2 FYNNEI, per germline. CDR3 sequence (DNA): TGTGCCAGCAGTGAACGCGGTTCCCCCACAGATACGCAGTATTTT. Protein product: CASSERGSPTDTQYF. The full variable domain, completed using reference TRBV2 and TRBJ2-3, is EPEVTQTPSHQVTQMGQEVILRCVPISNHLYFYWYRQILGQKVEFLVSFYNNEISEKSEIFDDQFSVERPDGSNFTLKIRSTKLEDSAMYFCASSERGSPTDTQYFGPGTRLTVL.

CDR3 loop: CASSINQGSEAFF. CDR3 bases: TGTGCCAGTAGTATCAACCAGGGGTCTGAAGCTTTCTTT. The chain recombines TRBV19 with TRBJ1-1, with D possibly matching TRBD1 (6 bases). CDR1 LNHDA and CDR2 SQIVND come from the germline V gene (reference sequence). The CDR3 consists of 13 residues. V gave up 3 bases and J gave up 6 bases, with 11 bases separating them.

The chain carries TRBV19 and TRBJ2-7, with D possibly matching TRBD2 (6 bases). Germline CDR1 LNHDA, CDR2 SQIVND (reference sequence). The CDR3 length is 12 residues. Trimming removed 10 bases at V and 1 base at J, with 11 bases between. The CDR3 DNA is TGTGCCACCAGCGGGTTATCCTACGAGCAGTACTTC. The encoded protein is CATSGLSYEQYF.

This clone has ten or more counts. This chain joins TRBV14 and TRBJ2-7; 10 positions agree with TRBD2. This CDR3 spans 17 amino acids. Germline V gene lookup returns CDR1 SGHDN and CDR2 FVKESK. The V gene end was trimmed by 1 base and the J gene end by 2 bases; junction bases not matched to a gene: 8. The CDR3 loop reads CASSQGVLAGGTYEQYF. The CDR3 nucleotides are TGTGCCAGCAGCCAAGGCGTGTTAGCGGGGGGAACCTACGAGCAGTACTTC.

With respect to this clone: Lacking the conserved final phenylalanine or tryptophan, this CDR3 likely reflects a read error. The chain combines TRBV19 with TRBJ1-2, with D unresolved. The V end was cut by 7 bases, the J end by 8 bases, with 20 bases between. This CDR3 spans 14 amino acids. The germline CDR1 and CDR2 sequences are LNHDA and SQIVND (reference sequence). CDR3 region: CASTPPGGIHGYTL. CDR3 nucleotides: TGTGCCAGTACCCCCCCAGGAGGGATCCACGGCTACACCCTC.

The rearrangement uses TRBV9 and TRBJ1-1; TRBD1 is a possible D gene (5 bases). The germline gives CDR1 SGDLS, CDR2 YYNGEE. CDR3 length equals 15 residues. V dropped 3 bases and J dropped 5 bases, with 17 bases sitting between them. As DNA, the CDR3 is TGTGCCAGCAGCGAGTCCGGGGGGGTAGCTACTGAAGCTTTCTTT. The encoded protein is CASSESGGVATEAFF.

The genes are TRBV21-1 and TRBJ2-1; TRBD1 reflects the table's D call only, with no check against the DNA. TRBV21-1 is flagged as a pseudogene. The CDR3 is 17 amino acids. The DNA of the CDR3 is TGTGCCAGCAGCAAAGAAGGGAGGACAGGGAACGCCCATGAGCAGTTCTTC. The encoded protein is CASSKEGRTGNAHEQFF.

The chain uses TRBV5-1 and TRBJ2-5; 10 bases match TRBD2. This CDR3 is built from 14 residues. Germline-derived CDR1 and CDR2 are SGHRS and YFSETQ. Trimming removed 3 bases from V and 11 bases from J; junction bases left unmatched: 10. The CDR3 here is CASSSTLAGLEQYF. CDR3 coding DNA: TGCGCCAGCAGCTCAACACTAGCGGGGTTGGAGCAGTACTTC.

The chain is built from TRBV6-1 and TRBJ2-7, with 7 positions matching TRBD1. Germline lookup yields CDR1 MNHNS and CDR2 SASEGT. This CDR3 is built from 13 residues. J lost 2 bases, V lost 7 bases, and 5 bases had no gene match. The DNA of the CDR3 is TGTGCCAGCACACGGGACAGCGCCTACGAGCAGTACTTC. This sequence encodes CASTRDSAYEQYF.

This clone turned up a few times. One junction end does not reproduce the germline sequence, and a read error may be involved. The gene calls are TRBV5-4 and TRBJ2-4; 7 positions agree with TRBD1. The CDR3 runs to 16 residues. Germline V gene sequence: CDR1 SGHNT, CDR2 YYREEE (reference sequence). CDR3 region: CASSSDPGGVQNSQYF. The CDR3 region has the DNA TGTGCCAGCAGCTCCGATCCAGGGGGAGTACAAAACAGTCAGTACTTC.

This sequence joins TRBV28 and TRBJ2-5; 11 bases are a match to TRBD1. Trimming at V came to 6 bases and at J to 2 bases, leaving 5 bases not matched to a gene. The CDR3 has 15 amino acids. The germline gives CDR1 MDHEN, CDR2 SYDVKM. The CDR3 nucleotides are TGTGCCAGCAGAAAAGGGACAGGGGGTCAAGAGACCCAGTACTTC. This translates into CASRKGTGGQETQYF.

This chain connects TRBV7-9 to TRBJ2-2; D uncertain. Germline V gene sequence: CDR1 SEHNR, CDR2 FQNEAQ (reference sequence). Trimming shortened V by 3 bases and J by 7 bases, and 6 bases separated the two germline ends. There are 12 residues in the CDR3. Here the CDR3 reads CASSFFGGELFF. In nucleotides, the CDR3 is TGTGCCAGCAGCTTCTTCGGCGGGGAGCTGTTTTTT.

The genes are TRBV5-1 and TRBJ2-7; the match to TRBD1 covers 12 bases. Germline CDR1 and CDR2: SGHRS and YFSETQ. Trimming cost V 4 bases and J 5 bases; bases outside gene matches: 7. The CDR3 length is 15 residues. CDR3 sequence: CASSASGTGGDEQYF. The CDR3 DNA reads as TGCGCCAGCAGCGCGTCCGGGACAGGGGGCGACGAGCAGTACTTC.

The chain couples TRBV28 to TRBJ1-6; TRBD1 is a possible D gene (5 bases). V was cut by 10 bases and J by 9 bases, with 16 bases left in between. Germline V CDR1 and CDR2: MDHEN, SYDVKM. The length of the CDR3 is 13 residues. The CDR3 is CATPGGVGSPLHF. The DNA of the CDR3 is TGTGCCACCCCGGGAGGGGTCGGTTCACCCCTCCACTTT.

The chain employs TRBV5-5 and TRBJ2-7, with D tentatively TRBD1 (6 bases). Germline V CDR1 and CDR2: SGHKS, YYEKEE (reference sequence). V gave up 5 bases and J gave up 0 bases, with 15 bases separating them. The CDR3 totals 15 residues. DNA of the CDR3: TGTGCCAGCAGGTTAGGACAGTCTAGCTCCTACGAGCAGTACTTC. This sequence encodes CASRLGQSSSYEQYF.